This T cell receptor beta chain appears in the sequencing data of a study of CD8 T cells in ankylosing spondylitis. TCRdb re-derived calls from the 5' RACE reads in MiXCR, one entry per CDR3 protein. The sample carries a few hundred thousand distinct CDR3 sequences, more than 20% recorded once. CDR1 is SGHRS, CDR2 YFSETQ, per germline. The CDR3 covers 16 residues. With 0 bases clipped from V and 5 bases from J, the junction kept 9 bases outside the gene matches. The chain is built from TRBV5-1 and TRBJ2-7, with 9 bases aligning to TRBD2. The sequenced material came from blood, either unsorted or a sorted T cell fraction (not recorded which). The receptor was isolated from a female donor with ankylosing spondylitis or in good health (not recorded which). The CDR3 sequence: CASSLGAAGGRNEQYF. CDR3 in DNA: TGCGCCAGCAGCTTGGGGGCAGCGGGAGGTAGGAACGAGCAGTACTTC.